The subject of this entry is one T cell receptor beta chain. Its specific antigen is unknown. From each donor, a roughly 2.7 ml peripheral blood sample was collected into PAXgene tubes and stored at -80 degrees C. Without any T cell sorting, total RNA was extracted from whole blood using the PAXgene blood miRNA kit on an automated QIAcube. Deep TCRalpha and TCRbeta repertoire profiling with unique molecular barcoding was performed on peripheral blood of monozygotic twin pairs concordant or discordant for inflammatory bowel disease. Smoking habits were recorded for all twin pairs, and each individual was classified as a current, former or never smoker. The library was built by means of 5' RACE. Each TCR library was prepared from about 4,000 ng of total RNA. For each sample, cDNA synthesis with SMARTScribe reverse transcriptase was split into eight separate reactions. Unique molecular identifiers containing a 6-nucleotide sample barcode were introduced through template switching during cDNA synthesis. TCRalpha and TCRbeta cDNA was amplified in two nested PCRs of 16 and 9 cycles, and bead purification was carried out after each PCR. Before amplification, cDNA was treated with uracil DNA-glycosylase and purified using the QIAquick PCR purification kit. The second PCR added Illumina TruSeq-compatible adapters along with sample-specific barcodes. Library quality and concentration were assessed using TapeStation and Qubit, and about 5 ng of each library was pooled. Sequencing of the pooled libraries was done on an Illumina HiSeq2500 single-index Rapid Run using custom sequencing primers and 2 x 100 bp reads. As for the original processing: MiGEC version 1.2.6 was used for UMI-based consensus assembly to correct PCR and sequencing errors. MiXCR version 2.1.1 was used to carry out V(D)J alignment, clonotype assembly and CDR3 extraction. To normalise gene usage, clonotype sharing and MAIT/NKT TCR abundance, the analysis used the top 1000, 10 000 and 20 000 clonotypes per sample. Diversity was computed as the inverse Simpson index with the vegan R package after downsampling to 27 000 UMIs. Paired Mann-Whitney U tests on discordant twin pairs were used, with Benjamini-Hochberg multiple-testing correction. TCRdb reprocessed the public reads and reports one entry per CDR3 protein sequence, without DNA. TCRdb assigned the V and J calls; the authors' analysis was not used. Per the sample table, the count is approximately 160,000 distinct CDR3 sequences. The ten largest clonotypes hold roughly 7.4% of the sample.

The data stem from a study of monozygotic twins with inflammatory bowel disease (dated by TCRdb to about 2019). Background for the entire study: In total, around 28 monozygotic twin pairs made up the full study: 19 Danish pairs, all IBD-discordant, plus nine German pairs, of which four were IBD-concordant and five were IBD-discordant. Each individual had, on average, about 151 000 unique TCRalpha sequences and 181 000 unique TCRbeta sequences available for analysis. Within discordant pairs, disease-associated traits were sought mainly by comparing IBD patients with their genetically identical healthy co-twins. General findings and caveats noted by the study authors: The analysis was unable to tell different T cell subtypes apart. Measured by the inverse Simpson index, TCRbeta repertoire diversity was lower in IBD patients than in their healthy co-twins. IBD patients shared fewer clonotypes with other individuals than healthy twins did, most markedly in patients showing signs of disease activity. Differing immunosuppressive treatments among patients may have added background noise and inter-individual variability to the repertoires. No single strong signal or clonotype linked to IBD turned up in the results, so the idea that one exists was not supported. Concordant and discordant twins showed no difference in repertoire similarity, possibly because of limited statistical power.

Measured from the cysteine to the phenylalanine, the CDR3 is 16 residues long. This entry has no DNA. The sequenced material came from blood. This TCR derives from a human donor with ulcerative colitis or Crohn's disease, or a healthy co-twin of an affected twin (not recorded which). The rearranged segments are TRBV12-3 or TRBV12-4 and TRBJ2-7; TCRdb calls TRBD1, which cannot be checked without DNA. Here the CDR3 is given as CASSRPQGQVSYEQYF.